The T cell receptor (beta chain) under discussion was sequenced for a study of cytomegalovirus exposure and HLA in healthy donors listed by TCRdb under 2017. Background on the whole study: An earlier analysis of about 560 of the donors reported 250 to 350 Gb of sequence data and 90 million to 120 million unique TCR beta sequences obtained from roughly 180 million T cells. HLA typing included class I and class II loci at four-digit resolution. Around 330 gigabases of sequencing data and around 80 million unique TCR sequences made up an early release that covered approximately 700 HLA-typed donors. In addition to the first cohort of 650 to 750 subjects, a separate validation cohort of 130 or so different subjects was used. A later analysis re-examined previously published TCR beta repertoires from hundreds of donors and added high-resolution HLA genotyping to investigate patterns of TCR occurrence. The study aimed to test whether signatures of past pathogen exposure could be identified by cataloging public T cell receptors. Rather than drawing on any new phenotypic data, the later analysis identified candidate immune exposures from TCR beta sequences and the way those sequences occurred across donors. Across some 400 genotyped donors of the cohort, an average of about 220,000 unique TCR beta nucleotide sequences per donor were sequenced, and 15% to 20% of those sequences were non-productive. To predict cytomegalovirus infection status, the study brought together high-throughput TCR immunosequencing, statistical association of individual TCRs with disease status, and machine learning. The number of typed donors differed by locus: roughly 629-630 for A, B, C, DRB1 and DQB1; some 500 for DQA1; 600 to 610 for DPA1; and roughly 470 for DPB1. Using immunosequencing, the study profiled T cell repertoires from 500 to 800 subjects and related those repertoires to cytomegalovirus serostatus. Every discovery cohort repertoire had been produced on one sequencing platform. Of the roughly 400 genotyped donors, around 81% fell in the genetic ancestry cluster associated with self-reported Caucasian donors. Donor age, sex, ethnicity and CMV serostatus were compiled together with the repertoire data. A later genetic analysis used genome-wide SNP genotypes for 398 of the 666 donors, treating that subset as a discovery cohort. In an earlier analysis of 587 of the donors, high-throughput TCR beta sequencing was used to judge whether each TCR beta V gene segment behaved as functional or pseudogenic. A handful of DR-DQ haplotypes were treated as single units for association and clustering because of strong linkage in the cohort.

Including the terminal cysteine and phenylalanine, the CDR3 comprises 16 residues. The retained sequence is limited to the CDR3, 48 bases, with the frame set at the first base. CDR1 is given as LNHDA and CDR2 as SQIVND, both from the germline V gene (reference sequence). V ends up 1 base short and J 4 bases short, with an unmatched junction base count of 6. Regarding this clone: This receptor's antigen is unknown. Base qualities are not provided; no much larger clone lies one nucleotide away.

The cohort comprised hundreds of healthy bone marrow donors. At the time of sampling, every cohort member was nominally healthy, though immune exposures that went unrecorded were likely present. The donor was CMV seronegative and was included in the group of under 450 seronegative cohort members. A peripheral blood sample was collected from each donor, and TCR beta sequencing was performed on peripheral blood mononuclear cells. Genomic DNA extraction from the blood cell samples was performed with the Qiagen DNeasy Blood Extraction Kit. The library was built by means of the immunoSEQ multiplex PCR assay. A mixture of 60 forward primers for TCR Vbeta segments and 13 reverse primers for TCR Jbeta segments was used in the multiplex PCR. The CDR3 region of rearranged TCR beta genes was amplified from genomic DNA with a multiplex PCR assay. The amplified TCR beta libraries were sequenced on the Illumina HiSeq System as 87-base-pair reads. Per the original workflow: Across the 500 to 700 repertoires, a later analysis counted around 80 million unique TCR beta chains, 9 million to 14 million of which were shared by at least two donors. A nearest-neighbor algorithm error-corrected the raw reads and collapsed the reads into unique sequences, merging closely related sequences to remove PCR and sequencing errors. To assign V, D and J gene segments, CDR3 sequences were aligned to IMGT reference sequences. For a sequence to be retained, a match of at least six nucleotides to both a V gene segment and a J gene segment was required. A rearrangement was called productive if the CDR3 had no stop codons and remained in frame with V and J, and every other rearrangement was called non-productive. Following IMGT convention, CDR3 was defined as the stretch from the second conserved V-encoded cysteine to the conserved J-encoded phenylalanine. The earlier analysis of about 590 of the donors excluded sequences that lacked an unambiguous match to a single V gene segment. In an earlier analysis of 450 to 750 of the donors, a V segment was called functional when productive rearrangements were above 56.7%, and segregating when the standard deviation between donors exceeded 5%. A statistical classification framework was built for diagnosing cytomegalovirus status from the catalog of TCR beta chain sequences. In a later analysis, V and J genes were assigned by comparing TCR nucleotide sequences against IMGT/GENE-DB human TR gene sequences. A later analysis assigned CDR3 sequences and most-parsimonious VDJ recombination scenarios with the TCRdist pipeline. In a later analysis, each TCR beta chain was defined by its CDR3 amino acid sequence together with its V-gene family, and reads lacking a unique V-gene family were excluded. In a later analysis, fewer than 650 highly shared, low-generation-probability nucleotide sequences were removed to address suspected cross-contamination and a sequencing artifact. A later analysis calculated a clonal expansion index for each public chain from normalized within-repertoire ranks of inferred template counts. Generation probabilities in a later analysis came from a VDJ recombination model fitted to out-of-frame rearrangements, and those results were checked against IGoR. Hypergeometric tests were used in a later analysis to score TCR-TCR, TCR-HLA and TCR-CMV co-occurrence, with a repertoire-size bias correction applied to the TCR pairs. In a later analysis, false discovery rates were estimated by permuting HLA or CMV assignments 20 times. In a later analysis, co-occurring TCRs were grouped using DBSCAN, and TCRdist sequence similarity was added for clustering within HLA-allele-positive subsets. Repertoires with fewer than 30,000 or more than 120,000 public chains, plus five repertoires with anomalous nucleotide sharing, were excluded from co-occurrence clustering. The table comes from immuneACCESS by way of TCRdb, which keeps in-frame sequences with V and J called. Part of the clones is missing from these tables; in studies checked, under half for an unresolved V gene and the rest for unknown reasons. V, J and clone size derive from that table, while D and trimming were established from the DNA sequence. The sample table shows approximately 200,000 clones, and 65% to 80% are seen once. Of the sample, roughly 16% falls within the top ten clones.

What the study reported, not specific to this receptor: The study listed approximately 150 TCR beta chains as associated with cytomegalovirus. A cluster of highly shared sequence variants was judged likely to represent a technical artifact of the sequencing pipeline. HLA typing was unavailable for some donors at each locus, so association tests used only the typed subset. The presence/absence analyses assumed that sequencing depth was roughly uniform across donors, and that assumption may not be true. Several of the top co-occurrence clusters appeared to be linked to parvovirus B19, influenza, CMV and Epstein-Barr virus, according to a later analysis. A later genetic analysis associated a missense DCLRE1C variant with V-gene and J-gene trimming of TCR beta chains, and an independent cohort replicated the association. Broadly in line with IMGT annotations, most TCR beta V segments showed up in productive rearrangements about 87% or about 30% of the time in an earlier analysis of several hundred of the donors. The authors suggested that the approach could potentially be extended to other disease states and immunological phenotypes. A few of the identified cytomegalovirus-associated TCR beta chains were confirmed in vitro to be specific for cytomegalovirus antigens. Most TCR sequences were seen in very few donors, while some public TCRs were found in many individuals. In a later analysis, TCR association rates were found to vary across HLA loci, with the most associated TCRs seen for DRB1 alleles and the fewest for HLA-C alleles. A later genetic analysis reported fewer N-insertions in productive TCRs among donors in an Asian-associated ancestry cluster than the 666-donor mean. Correlated functional status among segregating V segments might be attributable to linkage disequilibrium, but an unknown experimental factor could not be ruled out. Immune exposure information for the cohort was limited to CMV serostatus. The classifier was reported to diagnose cytomegalovirus status with high specificity and sensitivity in both the original and validation cohorts. A later analysis found that most CMV-associated TCR beta chains appeared HLA-restricted, with HLA associations seemingly driven largely by CMV exposure. In a later analysis, HLA-associated TCR beta chains were found to be more clonally expanded and to have lower generation probabilities than equally common non-associated chains. When HLA alleles, especially DR and DQ, strongly co-occurred, attributing TCR associations to individual alleles was difficult. In a later analysis, around 17,000 TCR beta sequences were associated with specific HLA alleles at a false discovery rate of 0.05. The earlier analysis of about 600 of the donors excluded roughly 16 rarely observed V segments, including chromosome 9 orphons, because counts were too low. In this cohort, only TCR beta chains were sequenced, and detectable features were limited by the absence of alpha or paired-chain data. A further reported finding was that TCR beta sequences accurately predicted the HLA-A and HLA-B alleles for most subjects in the first cohort. Some IMGT-functional V segments, including TRBV6-2 and TRBV6-3, could not be told apart with the 87-base-pair reads, so those segments were excluded.

Sequenced: PBMCs. The V gene is TRBV19 and the J gene is TRBJ1-2; 10 bases in between match TRBD1. The TCR comes from a man aged 35 to 55 in good health and CMV-seronegative. The DNA sequence follows: TGTGCCAGTAGTATAGGCCTGACAGGGGGCATCTATGGCTACACCTTC. This sequence encodes CASSIGLTGGIYGYTF.